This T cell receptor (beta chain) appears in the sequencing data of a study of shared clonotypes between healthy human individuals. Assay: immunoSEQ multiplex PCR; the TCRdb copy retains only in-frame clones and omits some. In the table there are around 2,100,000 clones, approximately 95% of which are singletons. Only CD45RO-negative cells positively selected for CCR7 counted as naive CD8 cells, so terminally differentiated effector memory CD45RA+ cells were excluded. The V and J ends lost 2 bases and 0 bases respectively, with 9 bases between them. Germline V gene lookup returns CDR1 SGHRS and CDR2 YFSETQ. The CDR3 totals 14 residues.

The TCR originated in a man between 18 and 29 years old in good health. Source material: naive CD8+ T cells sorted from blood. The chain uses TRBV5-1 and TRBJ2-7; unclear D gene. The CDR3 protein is CASSFGTNSYEQYF. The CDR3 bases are TGCGCCAGCAGCTTTGGAACAAACTCCTACGAGCAGTACTTC.